The 8 T cell receptor beta chains presented below share a single source sample, sequenced in a study of T-cell memory formation after mild COVID-19. TCRdb redid the calling of the 5' RACE reads with MiXCR, one entry per CDR3 protein. The repertoire holds 300,000 to 350,000 distinct CDR3 sequences, less than 20% seen once, with roughly 21% in the top ten. Sequenced material: PBMCs or a T cell subset sorted from them (not recorded which). These TCRs come from a man younger than 35 who had mild COVID-19 (a few samples of this study predate the infection). Cell type and time point are not known.

The V call is TRBV5-1, the J call TRBJ1-2, with D perhaps matching TRBD1 (6 bases). CDR1 is SGHRS and CDR2 is YFSETQ in the germline V gene. CDR3 length equals 15 residues. Trimming took 0 bases from V and 4 from J, leaving 13 bases between them. The CDR3 sequence: CASSLVPGASYGYTF. The CDR3 DNA reads as TGCGCCAGCAGCTTGGTGCCGGGGGCGTCCTATGGCTACACCTTC.

This clonotype was seen many times. The genes are TRBV5-1 and TRBJ1-2; D is undetermined. CDR1 and CDR2 from the germline V gene are SGHRS and YFSETQ. This CDR3 spans 15 amino acids. The V and J ends lost 0 bases and 4 bases respectively, with 13 bases between them. CDR3 amino acids: CASSLETDYSYGYTF. CDR3 nucleotides: TGCGCCAGCAGCTTGGAAACGGATTATTCCTATGGCTACACCTTC.

This chain joins TRBV9 and TRBJ2-2, with 13 bases matching TRBD2. Unmatched junction bases numbered 0, after V lost 4 bases and J lost 6 bases. The CDR3 extends over 14 amino acids. Germline CDR1 and CDR2: SGDLS and YYNGEE. CDR3 DNA: TGTGCCAGCAGCACTAGCGGGGGGGCCGGGGAGCTGTTTTTT. This translates into CASSTSGGAGELFF.

The rearrangement joins TRBV15 to TRBJ1-2; no clear D gene. The length of the CDR3 is 14 residues. Trimming took off 0 bases at V and 8 bases at J, with 13 bases between the two ends. Germline CDR1 LNHNV, CDR2 YYDKDF (reference sequence). The CDR3 DNA follows: TGTGCCACCAGCAGAGAGGGCGGGAACCAAGGCTACACCTTC. This sequence encodes CATSREGGNQGYTF.

This chain connects TRBV7-2 to TRBJ1-1; D call uncertain. Germline V gives CDR1 SGHTA, CDR2 FQGNSA. CDR3 length: 14 residues. V lost 3 bases to trimming and J lost 7 bases, with 15 bases between them. CDR3 loop: CASSFWTDTVEAFF. In DNA, the CDR3 is TGTGCCAGCAGCTTCTGGACCGATACAGTTGAAGCTTTCTTT.

The chain employs TRBV24-1 and TRBJ2-2; 8 bases map to TRBD1. V lost 5 bases, J lost 5 bases, and 6 bases stayed unmatched. The CDR3 sequence is 15 residues long. Germline V gene lookup returns CDR1 KGHDR and CDR2 SFDVKD. In DNA, the CDR3 is TGTGCCACCAGTGGACCAGGGGGCTCTACCGGGGAGCTGTTTTTT. Amino acids: CATSGPGGSTGELFF.

The chain uses TRBV29-1 and TRBJ2-3; unclear D gene. Trimming stripped 4 bases from V and 2 bases from J, with 10 bases between. This CDR3 has 13 residues. The V gene's germline CDR1 is SQVTM and CDR2 ANQGSEA. CDR3 sequence reads: CSVVAGDTDTQYF. CDR3 nucleotides: TGCAGCGTTGTGGCAGGAGACACAGATACGCAGTATTTT.

The V call is TRBV13, the J call TRBJ1-2; no firm D call. The CDR3 sequence is 13 residues long. The germline V and J ends were trimmed by 0 bases and 1 base, with 3 bases remaining between them. CDR1 and CDR2 from the germline V gene are PRHDT and FYEKMQ (reference sequence). The CDR3, as DNA: TGTGCCAGCAGCTTAGGCATTAACTATGGCTACACCTTC. It encodes CASSLGINYGYTF.